Listed below are T cell receptor beta chains from one sample, sequenced in a study of T cell repertoires in cytomegalovirus infection. MiXCR was run by TCRdb on the reads, yielding one entry per CDR3 protein. The sample records roughly 350,000 distinct CDR3 sequences, roughly 36% being singletons. No antigen has been identified for these receptors. The source was cultured PBMCs, collected from culture after CMV antigen stimulation. These receptors all come from a human donor in good health (CMV status not recorded). Some clones in this sample may be carry-over from other donors' samples. Both conserved end residues are part of each CDR3. The D gene is left open where the match is weak. Clone sizes are given selectively: once, few, many, or a class where the clone is expanded.

TRBV7-2	TRBJ2-3	TRBD2	many	TGTGCCAGCAGCCCCAGGACTAGCGGGAGCGGGGTAGATACGCAGTATTTT	CASSPRTSGSGVDTQYF
TRBV2	TRBJ1-3	TRBD1	NA	TGTGCCAGCAGGGACAGGGGGACTGGAAACACCATATATTTT	CASRDRGTGNTIYF
TRBV7-2	TRBJ2-7	NA	few	TGTGCCAGCAGCCCCCCGACTAGTGCCGCTAACGAGCAGTACTTC	CASSPPTSAANEQYF
TRBV15	TRBJ1-5	NA	NA	TGTGCCACCAGCAGAGATAGCCCGGAGGGCAATCAGCCCCAGCATTTT	CATSRDSPEGNQPQHF
TRBV19	TRBJ2-1	NA	NA	TGTGCCAGTAGTATAGATCCGACCCAGAGCTCCTACAATGAGCAGTTCTTC	CASSIDPTQSSYNEQFF
TRBV6-6	TRBJ2-1	TRBD1	NA	TGTGCCAGCAGTCCGGGACAGGGTCGCAATGAGCAGTTCTTC	CASSPGQGRNEQFF
TRBV7-6	TRBJ1-1	NA	few	TGTGCCAGCAGCTTAGAAACGGACACTGAAGCTTTCTTT	CASSLETDTEAFF
TRBV12-3/TRBV12-4	TRBJ2-5	TRBD2	many	TGTGCCAGCAGCCCACGGACTAGCGGGATTCGTGGGGAGACCCAGTACTTC	CASSPRTSGIRGETQYF
TRBV19	TRBJ1-2	NA	NA	TGTGCCAGTACCCCAACAGGGAACTTCTATGGCTACACCTTC	CASTPTGNFYGYTF
TRBV27	TRBJ2-1	TRBD2	once	TGTGCCAGCAGTTTACGGGTAGCGGGAGTCATTGAGCAGTTCTTC	CASSLRVAGVIEQFF
TRBV4-3	TRBJ2-3	TRBD2	NA	TGCGCCAGCAGCCAAGCGGTGGGGGGACTAGCGGGAGATACGCAGTATTTT	CASSQAVGGLAGDTQYF
TRBV6-1	TRBJ1-1	NA	many	TGTGCCAGCAGTTTCTCTCAGGAGGACACTGAAGCTTTCTTT	CASSFSQEDTEAFF
TRBV12-3/TRBV12-4	TRBJ2-1	NA	few	TGTGCCAGCAGTTTAGGAGCGGAGGCCTACAATGAGCAGTTCTTC	CASSLGAEAYNEQFF
TRBV28	TRBJ2-1	NA	NA	TGTGCCAGCAGTCCCCCCAGGGGTCACTCCAAGCTGTCCTACAATGAGCAGTTCTTC	CASSPPRGHSKLSYNEQFF
TRBV19	TRBJ1-1	NA	few	TGTGCCAGTAGAGTCGTGGGGGGGCCTGAAGCTTTCTTT	CASRVVGGPEAFF
TRBV6-5	TRBJ1-2	NA	NA	TGTGCCAGCAAACAGCGATCACCCCTAAACTATGGCTACACCTTC	CASKQRSPLNYGYTF
TRBV6-2/TRBV6-3	TRBJ2-7	TRBD2	NA	TGTGCCAGCAGTTACTCAGCTAGCGGGAGCGAGCAGTACTTC	CASSYSASGSEQYF
TRBV27	TRBJ2-3	TRBD1	NA	TGTGCCAGCAGTTCGAGGACAGGGGCACAGTATTTT	CASSSRTGAQYF
TRBV18	TRBJ1-2	NA	once	TGTGCCAGCTCCAACCAAGCCCCGGATGGGTATGGCTACACCTTC	CASSNQAPDGYGYTF
TRBV5-4	TRBJ2-1	TRBD2	NA	TGTGCCAGCAGCAATACTCGGACTAGCGGGAATGGTGGTGAGCAGTTCTTC	CASSNTRTSGNGGEQFF
TRBV28	TRBJ1-2	NA	few	TGTGCCAGCAGTCCGGCGGCTAACTATGGCTACACCTTC	CASSPAANYGYTF
TRBV7-8	TRBJ1-1	NA	NA	TGTGCCAGCAGCCTGCGTCGCAGGGGAAGGACTGAAGCTTTCTTT	CASSLRRRGRTEAFF
TRBV7-2	TRBJ1-2	NA	few	TGTGCCAGCAGTCATATGGGGGGGAACTATGGCTACACCTTC	CASSHMGGNYGYTF
TRBV7-4	TRBJ1-6	NA	NA	TGTGCCAGCAGCTTAGACTCCTTTTCTTCACCCCTCCACTTT	CASSLDSFSSPLHF
TRBV10-3	TRBJ2-1	TRBD2	few	TGTGCCATCAGCCCGAATCCTTTACTAGCGGGAGTCGCGAATGAGCAGTTCTTC	CAISPNPLLAGVANEQFF
TRBV7-2	TRBJ2-1	NA	few	TGTGCCAGCAGCCAGACAGTGTACGAGCAGTTCTTC	CASSQTVYEQFF
TRBV20-1	TRBJ2-1	NA	NA	TGCAGTGCTAGAGATTTGGGCTCAAACAATGAGCAGTTCTTC	CSARDLGSNNEQFF
TRBV7-2	TRBJ1-2	TRBD1	many	TGTGCCAGCAGCTCGAGGACAGGGGAGAGTGGCTACACCTTC	CASSSRTGESGYTF
TRBV7-9	TRBJ2-1	NA	few	TGTGCCAGCAGCTTAGGGTCCGACAATGAGCAGTTCTTC	CASSLGSDNEQFF
TRBV20-1	TRBJ2-7	TRBD1	few	TGCAGTGCTGCGACAGGGGGAACCGACGAGCAGTACTTC	CSAATGGTDEQYF
TRBV12-3/TRBV12-4	TRBJ1-5	NA	NA	TGTGCCAGCAGACAGGGAAACAATCAGCCCCAGCATTTT	CASRQGNNQPQHF
TRBV12-3/TRBV12-4	TRBJ2-1	TRBD2	NA	TGTGCCAGCAGTTGGTTTGGACTAGCGGGGAACAATGAGCAGTTCTTC	CASSWFGLAGNNEQFF
TRBV30	TRBJ1-1	NA	few	TGTGCCTGGAGGGGGCCCACTGAAGCTTTCTTT	CAWRGPTEAFF
TRBV4-3	TRBJ2-3	NA	few	TGCGCCAGCAGCCAAGTATCGGGGTCGGATACGCAGTATTTT	CASSQVSGSDTQYF
TRBV18	TRBJ2-1	TRBD2	NA	TGTGCCAGCTCACCCGGGACTAGGCGCACAGAGGAGCAGTTCTTC	CASSPGTRRTEEQFF
TRBV7-1	TRBJ2-1	TRBD2	few	TGTGCCAGCAGCAACGGCGGGAGCTCCTACAATGAGCAGTTCTTC	CASSNGGSSYNEQFF
TRBV28	TRBJ1-1	NA	NA	TGTGCCAGCAGTTTAGATCTACGGGTGAACACTGAAGCTTTCTTT	CASSLDLRVNTEAFF
TRBV7-2	TRBJ2-1	TRBD2	NA	TGTGCCAGCAGCTTTAAATGCGGGAGGTACAATGAGCAGTTCTTC	CASSFKCGRYNEQFF
TRBV7-8	TRBJ1-1	TRBD1	NA	TGTGCCAGCAGCCCCGCAGGGGGGGCGAGTCTCGCTGAAGCTTTCTTT	CASSPAGGASLAEAFF
TRBV4-3	TRBJ2-1	NA	NA	TGCGCCAGCAGCCAAGGACTAACAGGCAACTCCTACAATGAGCAGTTCTTC	CASSQGLTGNSYNEQFF
TRBV30	TRBJ2-7	NA	NA	TGTGCCTGGAGTAGACAGGTCCGCTCCTACGAGCAGTACTTC	CAWSRQVRSYEQYF
TRBV10-3	TRBJ1-5	TRBD1	NA	TGTGCCATCAGTGAATTTAGGGGGCCCGATCAGCCCCAGCATTTT	CAISEFRGPDQPQHF
TRBV4-1	TRBJ1-2	NA	NA	TGCGCCAGCAGCCAAGGGGACACTGCTAGCTATGGCTACACCTTC	CASSQGDTASYGYTF
TRBV12-3/TRBV12-4	TRBJ2-1	TRBD2	NA	TGTGCCAGCAGCCCCACCGGGACTAGTTTTGGTGAGCAGTTCTTC	CASSPTGTSFGEQFF
TRBV7-8	TRBJ1-2	TRBD1	many	TGTGCCAGCAGCTTAGAATTCGCAGGGGGCGTTTATGGCTACACCTTC	CASSLEFAGGVYGYTF